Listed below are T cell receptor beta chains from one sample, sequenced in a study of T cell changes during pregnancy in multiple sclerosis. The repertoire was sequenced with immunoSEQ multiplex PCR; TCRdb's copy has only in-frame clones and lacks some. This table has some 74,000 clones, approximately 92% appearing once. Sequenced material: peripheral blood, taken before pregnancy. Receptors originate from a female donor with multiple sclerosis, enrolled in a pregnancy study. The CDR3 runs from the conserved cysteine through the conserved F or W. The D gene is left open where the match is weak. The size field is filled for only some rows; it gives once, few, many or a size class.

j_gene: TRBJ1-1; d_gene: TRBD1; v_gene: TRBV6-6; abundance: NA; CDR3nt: TGTGCCAGCAGACCCGGGACAGCAGCTGAAGCTTTCTTT; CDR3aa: CASRPGTAAEAFF
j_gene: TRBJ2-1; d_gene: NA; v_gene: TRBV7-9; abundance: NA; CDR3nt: TGTGCCAGCAGCCTCGAACCAGGGCTTGCCTACAATGAGCAGTTCTTC; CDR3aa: CASSLEPGLAYNEQFF
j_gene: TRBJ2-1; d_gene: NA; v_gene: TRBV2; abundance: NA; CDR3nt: TGTGCCAGCAGTGAACATAGTCTTGACAATGAGCAGTTCTTC; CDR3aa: CASSEHSLDNEQFF
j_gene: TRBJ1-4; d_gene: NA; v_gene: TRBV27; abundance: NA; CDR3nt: TGTGCCAGCAGCCCTTTGACTGGGACAAATGAAAAACTGTTTTTT; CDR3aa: CASSPLTGTNEKLFF
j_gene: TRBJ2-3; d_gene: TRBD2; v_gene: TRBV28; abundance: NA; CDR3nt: TGTGCCAGCAGTATATCGGGACTAGCGGGAAGAAACACAGATACGCAGTATTTT; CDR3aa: CASSISGLAGRNTDTQYF
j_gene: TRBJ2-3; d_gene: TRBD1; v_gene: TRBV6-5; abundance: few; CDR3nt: TGTGCCAGCAGCCTTGGACAGGGTGAAACAGATACGCAGTATTTT; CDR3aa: CASSLGQGETDTQYF
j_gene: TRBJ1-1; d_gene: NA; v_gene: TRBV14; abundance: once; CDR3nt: TGTGCCAGCAGCCAAGATATTGGCAGGATGAACACTGAAGCTTTCTTT; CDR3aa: CASSQDIGRMNTEAFF
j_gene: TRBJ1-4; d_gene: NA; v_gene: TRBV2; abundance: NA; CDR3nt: TGTGCCAGCAGGGGCAGCTCTACTAATGAAAAACTGTTTTTT; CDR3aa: CASRGSSTNEKLFF
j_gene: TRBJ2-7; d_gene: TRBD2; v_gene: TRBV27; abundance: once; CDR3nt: TGTGCCAGCAGTTTATTTGGGGAGGGGCAGCCCTACGAGCAGTACTTC; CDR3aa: CASSLFGEGQPYEQYF
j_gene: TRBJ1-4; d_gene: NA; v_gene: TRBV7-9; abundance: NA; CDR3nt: TGTGCCAGCAGCTTAGTTCAGGCAACTAATGAAAAACTGTTTTTT; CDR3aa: CASSLVQATNEKLFF
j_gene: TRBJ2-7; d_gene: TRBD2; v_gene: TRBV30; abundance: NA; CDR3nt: TGTGCCTGGAGCTCGCTCCAGCGGGAGGTAGGTGAGCAGTACTTC; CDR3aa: CAWSSLQREVGEQYF
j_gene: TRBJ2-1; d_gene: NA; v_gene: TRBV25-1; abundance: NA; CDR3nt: TGTGCCAGCAGTGGAGAGACGGGGAGCTCCTACAATGAGCAGTTCTTC; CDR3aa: CASSGETGSSYNEQFF
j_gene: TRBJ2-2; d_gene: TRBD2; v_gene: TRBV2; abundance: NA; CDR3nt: TGTGCCAGCAGAGGGACTAGCGTTGGGACCGGGGAGCTGTTTTTT; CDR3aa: CASRGTSVGTGELFF
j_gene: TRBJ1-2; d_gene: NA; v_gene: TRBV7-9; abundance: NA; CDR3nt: TGTGCCAGCAGCTTAGCAGGGGCTAATTGGGGTGGCTACACCTTC; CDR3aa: CASSLAGANWGGYTF
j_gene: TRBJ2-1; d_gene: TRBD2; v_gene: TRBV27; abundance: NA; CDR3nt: TGTGCCAGCAGTTTATCCCCACCAGATAGTTTAGGCGGGAGAAGGAATGAGCAGTTCTTC; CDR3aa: CASSLSPPDSLGGRRNEQFF
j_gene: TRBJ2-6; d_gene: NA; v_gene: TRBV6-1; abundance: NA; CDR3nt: TGTGCCAGCATTTTCCATTCCTCTGGGGCCAACGTCCTGACTTTC; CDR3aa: CASIFHSSGANVLTF
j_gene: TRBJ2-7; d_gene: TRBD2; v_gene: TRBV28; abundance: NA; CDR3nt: TGTGCCAGCAGTACCATTGGGGGAGGGCCTTTCGAGCAGTACTTC; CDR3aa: CASSTIGGGPFEQYF
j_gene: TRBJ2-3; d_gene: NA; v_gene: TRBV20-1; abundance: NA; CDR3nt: TGCAGTGGTCACCGGGGAGATACGCAGTATTTT; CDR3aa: CSGHRGDTQYF
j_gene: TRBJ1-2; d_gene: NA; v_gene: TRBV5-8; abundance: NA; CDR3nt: TGTGCCAGCAGCTTGTTTCTTTCCCGGGGATATGGCTACACCTTC; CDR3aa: CASSLFLSRGYGYTF
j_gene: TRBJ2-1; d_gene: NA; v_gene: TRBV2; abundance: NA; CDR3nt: TGTGCCAGCAAGGGGGATCGTAATGAGCAGTTCTTC; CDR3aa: CASKGDRNEQFF
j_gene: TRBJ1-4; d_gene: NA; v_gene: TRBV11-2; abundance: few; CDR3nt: TGTGCCAGCAGCAACCGGTGGGGGGAACTGTTTTTT; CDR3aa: CASSNRWGELFF
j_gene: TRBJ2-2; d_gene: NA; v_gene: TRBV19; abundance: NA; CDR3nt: TGTGCCAGTAGTACCACGACCCGGGGGACCGGGGAGCTGTTTTTT; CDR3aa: CASSTTTRGTGELFF